This T cell receptor (beta chain) was captured by sequencing in a study of cytomegalovirus exposure and HLA in healthy donors. Whole-study results and caveats: HLA restriction was apparent for most CMV-associated TCR beta chains in a later analysis. In a later analysis, V- and J-gene trimming of beta chains associated with a DCLRE1C missense variant, replicated independently.

The primer mix had 60 Vbeta and 13 Jbeta primers. The protocol was immunoSEQ multiplex PCR, while the TCRdb copy is restricted to in-frame clones and leaves out a portion. The sample shows over 85,000 clones, around 8% of them seen only once. A note on this clone: What it recognizes is unknown.

This CDR3 spans 12 amino acids. Germline V gene sequence: CDR1 SQVTM, CDR2 ANQGSEA. Trimming took 6 bases from V and 9 from J, leaving 15 bases between them. The sequenced sample consisted of PBMCs. The V gene is TRBV29-1, the J gene TRBJ2-1; D is perhaps TRBD1 (5 bases). The clonotype was recovered from a man aged 50 to 60 in good health and CMV-seronegative. The CDR3 reads CSVGPGSGEQFF. CDR3 bases: TGCAGCGTGGGCCCAGGGTCGGGTGAGCAGTTCTTC.